Listed here are 21 T cell receptor beta chains from one sample, sequenced in a study of shared clonotypes between healthy human individuals. Sequencing used immunoSEQ multiplex PCR; TCRdb keeps in-frame clones, though not all of them. The profile shows about 2 million clones, about 94% of them singletons. Naive CD8 cells, CD45RO-negative and positively selected for CCR7, excluded terminally differentiated effector memory CD45RA+ cells. Sequenced sample: naive CD8+ T cells sorted from blood. Source of these receptors: a man aged 18 to 29 in good health.

The V gene is TRBV28, the J gene TRBJ1-2, with 7 nucleotides matching TRBD1. CDR1 and CDR2 from the germline V gene are MDHEN and SYDVKM. The CDR3 consists of 14 residues. After removal of 6 bases from V and 8 bases from J, the junction contained 12 bases not matched to a gene. The DNA for the CDR3 is TGTGCCAGCAGGGGTCGGGACAGCCCTTTAGGCTACACCTTC. Encoded protein: CASRGRDSPLGYTF.

The J gene is TRBJ2-7, the V gene TRBV9; perhaps TRBD2 as D (7 bases). The germline CDR1 and CDR2 sequences are SGDLS and YYNGEE. The CDR3 totals 14 residues. Trimming stripped 4 bases from V and 5 bases from J, with 16 bases between. The CDR3 coding sequence is TGTGCCAGCAGCCCTGGGGGGGCAGTCCACGAGCAGTACTTC. This encodes CASSPGGAVHEQYF.

The chain is built from TRBV27 and TRBJ1-2, with 7 bases matching TRBD1. Unmatched junction bases numbered 6, after V lost 2 bases and J lost 6 bases. Germline V gives CDR1 MNHEY, CDR2 SMNVEV (reference sequence). The CDR3 loop spans 14 amino acids. CDR3 sequence: CASSLMAGGDGYTF. In DNA form, the CDR3 reads TGTGCCAGCAGTTTAATGGCAGGGGGGGATGGCTACACCTTC.

The chain links TRBV6-6 to TRBJ1-2, with D unclear. Between the trimmed V and J ends, which lost 8 bases and 5 bases, there was a span of 3 bases. CDR3 length: 9 amino acids. CDR1 is MNHNY and CDR2 is SVGAGI in the germline V gene (reference sequence). The DNA of the CDR3 is TGTGCCAGCTCGTATGGCTACACCTTC. This encodes CASSYGYTF.

V is TRBV5-1 and J is TRBJ2-7; D perhaps matches TRBD2 (6 bases). The germline V gene has CDR1 SGHRS and CDR2 YFSETQ. V was clipped by 0 bases and J by 5 bases, with 15 bases between them. This CDR3 is 15 amino acids long. The CDR3 reads CASSLGFGSVNEQYF. In DNA form, the CDR3 reads TGCGCCAGCAGCTTGGGGTTCGGGAGCGTGAACGAGCAGTACTTC.

V usage is TRBV5-4 and J usage is TRBJ2-2, with 9 bases lining up with TRBD2. The CDR3 length is 15 residues. Germline CDR1 is SGHNT and CDR2 is YYREEE (reference sequence). Trimming removed 4 bases from V and 7 bases from J; junction bases left unmatched: 8. CDR3 nucleotides: TGTGCCAGCAGCACCGGGACTAGCAATCACGGGGAGCTGTTTTTT. It encodes CASSTGTSNHGELFF. Drawing the rest from reference TRBV5-4 and TRBJ2-2, the complete variable domain is ETGVTQSPTHLIKTRGQQVTLRCSSQSGHNTVSWYQQALGQGPQFIFQYYREEENGRGNFPPRFSGLQFPNYSSELNVNALELDDSALYLCASSTGTSNHGELFFGEGSRLTVL.

Comments on this clone: Other DNA sequences within the sample encode an identical CDR3. The rearrangement links TRBV9 to TRBJ2-2, with 7 bases lining up with TRBD2. V lost 3 bases to trimming and J lost 3 bases; unmatched junction nucleotides: 11. CDR3 length equals 17 residues. Germline CDR1 SGDLS, CDR2 YYNGEE. The CDR3 sequence is CASSDSSGRADTGELFF. In DNA form, the CDR3 reads TGTGCCAGCAGCGATTCTAGTGGGAGGGCCGACACCGGGGAGCTGTTTTTT.

This chain joins TRBV5-8 and TRBJ2-4; 7 bases line up with TRBD1. Unmatched junction bases numbered 6, after V lost 9 bases and J lost 0 bases. From germline, CDR1 is SGHTS and CDR2 YDEGEE. The CDR3 covers 14 residues. The CDR3 loop is CATRDSLAKNIQYF. CDR3 sequence (DNA): TGTGCCACCCGGGACAGTCTAGCCAAAAACATTCAGTACTTC.

J is TRBJ1-1 and V is TRBV4-1; 7 nucleotides align to TRBD1. This CDR3 has 14 residues. Germline CDR1 MGHRA, CDR2 YSYEKL. The V segment lost 4 bases and the J segment 0 bases; nucleotides outside the gene matches: 2. The CDR3 sequence is CASSLGQLNTEAFF. The CDR3, as DNA: TGCGCCAGCAGCCTGGGACAGCTGAACACTGAAGCTTTCTTT.

The chain couples TRBV29-1 to TRBJ2-5, with 9 bases aligning to TRBD1. Germline V lookup: CDR1 SQVTM, CDR2 ANQGSEA. There are 16 residues in the CDR3. The CDR3 DNA follows: TGCAGTGAAAATTTGAAAAGGACAGGGGTCGGAGAGACCCAGTACTTC. It codes for CSENLKRTGVGETQYF. The full variable domain, with the rest looked up from reference TRBV29-1 and TRBJ2-5, is SAVISQKPSRDICQRGTSLTIQCQVDSQVTMMFWYRQQPGQSLTLIATANQGSEATYESGFVIDKFPISRPNLTFSTLTVSNMSPEDSSIYLCSENLKRTGVGETQYFGPGTRLLVL.

The chain combines TRBV28 with TRBJ1-5, with 8 bases aligning to TRBD1. The CDR3 has 16 residues. The J segment lost 4 bases and the V segment lost 1 base, leaving 6 bases of the junction unmatched. CDR1 and CDR2 (germline): MDHEN, SYDVKM. The CDR3 nucleotides are TGTGCCAGCAGTTTATTGGCAGGGGGCGGGAATCAGCCCCAGCATTTT. It encodes CASSLLAGGGNQPQHF.

Concerning this clone: The sample holds other DNA sequences that translate to the same CDR3. V and J are TRBV9 and TRBJ2-3, with D maybe TRBD2 (5 bases). V dropped 0 bases and J dropped 0 bases, with 8 bases sitting between them. This CDR3 has 15 residues. In germline, CDR1 is SGDLS, CDR2 YYNGEE. CDR3 coding DNA: TGTGCCAGCAGCGTAGAATCGGGGAGCACAGATACGCAGTATTTT. This gives the protein CASSVESGSTDTQYF.

This clone was detected only a few times. The rearrangement uses TRBV18 and TRBJ1-1; tentatively, D is TRBD1 (5 bases). V lost 7 bases and J 7 bases, leaving 13 bases between the germline ends. CDR1 and CDR2 (germline): KGHSH, LQKENI. CDR3 size: 12 residues. The CDR3 DNA is TGTGCCAGCTTCCCTGCTGGGGGTGAAGCTTTCTTT. Amino acid sequence: CASFPAGGEAFF.

This chain uses TRBV14 with TRBJ1-5; D gene uncertain. The V gene lost 0 bases and the J gene lost 4 bases, with 7 bases spanning the gap. The CDR3 extends over 14 amino acids. Germline assignment: CDR1 SGHDN and CDR2 FVKESK. CDR3 coding DNA: TGTGCCAGCAGCCAAGATGGCGTAAATCAGCCCCAGCATTTT. Encoded protein: CASSQDGVNQPQHF.

The rearrangement links TRBV4-3 to TRBJ2-5; 8 bases agree with TRBD2. The germline CDR1 and CDR2 sequences are LGHNA and YSLEER. V dropped 1 base and J dropped 5; count of bases not matched to a gene: 9. The CDR3 has 16 residues. CDR3 nucleotide sequence: TGCGCCAGCAGCCAAGGGGGACTAGGTACTCGGGAGACCCAGTACTTC. It specifies CASSQGGLGTRETQYF.

The chain employs TRBV19 and TRBJ2-1; D not resolved. The CDR3 is made up of 14 amino acids. CDR1 and CDR2 (germline): LNHDA, SQIVND (reference sequence). The germline V and J ends were trimmed by 0 bases and 8 bases, with 11 bases remaining between them. CDR3 residues: CASSIDLERDEQFF. As DNA, the CDR3 is TGTGCCAGTAGTATAGATCTCGAGCGCGATGAGCAGTTCTTC.

This clone was seen just once. The CDR3 DNA is TGCGCCAGCAGCCAAGGTAGCGAAGCGGGCTATGGCTACACCTTC. It yields the protein CASSQGSEAGYGYTF. The V call is TRBV4-3, the J call TRBJ1-2; no firm D call. From germline, CDR1 is LGHNA and CDR2 YSLEER. The V and J ends lost 1 base and 4 bases respectively, with 13 bases between them. The CDR3 is 15 residues long.

This sequence joins TRBV13 and TRBJ1-2, with D unresolved. The CDR3 is made up of 13 amino acids. In germline, CDR1 is PRHDT, CDR2 FYEKMQ (reference sequence). The V gene lost 0 bases and the J gene lost 8 bases, with 10 bases spanning the gap. CDR3 nucleotides: TGTGCCAGCAGCTTAGGAGTGAACCGGGGCTACACCTTC. Protein: CASSLGVNRGYTF.

The genes are TRBV28 and TRBJ2-1; a weak D match, TRBD1 (6 bases). Trimming left V 2 bases short and J 3 bases short, with 11 bases between. The CDR3 length is 15 residues. Per the germline V gene, CDR1 is MDHEN and CDR2 is SYDVKM. CDR3 residues: CASSLNRDIYNEQFF. The DNA of the CDR3 is TGTGCCAGCAGTTTAAACAGGGACATCTACAATGAGCAGTTCTTC.

Notes on this clone: Distinct nucleotide sequences in the sample also encode this CDR3. The chain employs TRBV4-3 and TRBJ2-5, with D possibly called TRBD1 or TRBD2 (5 bases each). The germline V gene encodes CDR1 LGHNA and CDR2 YSLEER. This CDR3 comprises 15 residues. Trimming stripped 0 bases from V and 2 bases from J, with 10 bases between. The CDR3 DNA follows: TGCGCCAGCAGCCAAGATCGGGGCCAGCAAGAGACCCAGTACTTC. This codes for CASSQDRGQQETQYF.

This CDR3 is CASSPRTGRANTEAFF. The CDR3 DNA reads TGTGCCAGCAGCCCCCGAACAGGGAGGGCCAACACTGAAGCTTTCTTT. The chain combines TRBV7-6 with TRBJ1-1; D is possibly TRBD1 (6 bases). V lost 5 bases and J lost 2, with 18 bases in between. Per germline, CDR1 SGHVS and CDR2 FNYEAQ. The CDR3 contains 16 residues.